A single sample gave rise to the 13 T cell receptor beta chains below, sequenced in a study of blood T cell repertoires in COVID-19. The table came from immunoSEQ multiplex PCR; TCRdb's copy has only in-frame clones and leaves some out. The sample holds more than 250,000 clones; approximately 85% are singletons and the top ten take approximately 5.1%. The specimen was peripheral blood. The receptors were gathered from a man aged 50-59 years with active or convalescent COVID-19.

The chain couples TRBV10-3 to TRBJ2-5; D is uncertain. The germline V and J ends were trimmed by 0 bases and 5 bases, with 10 bases remaining between them. This CDR3 is built from 14 residues. CDR1 and CDR2 from the germline V gene are ENHRY and SYGVKD. CDR3 loop: CAISESILEETQYF. The CDR3 nucleotides are TGTGCCATCAGTGAGTCGATTTTGGAGGAGACCCAGTACTTC.

The chain carries TRBV10-3 and TRBJ1-3; D perhaps matches TRBD1 (5 bases). Trimming took off 2 bases at V and 0 bases at J, with 8 bases between the two ends. The CDR3 is made up of 15 amino acids. CDR1 is ENHRY and CDR2 is SYGVKD in the germline V gene. The chain's CDR3 is CAISEGQSSGNTIYF. CDR3 DNA sequence: TGTGCCATCAGTGAGGGACAAAGCTCTGGAAACACCATATATTTT.

The V and J genes are TRBV30 and TRBJ2-5, with D perhaps matching TRBD1 (6 bases). Trimming took 1 base from V and 3 from J, leaving 24 bases between them. The CDR3 runs 18 residues. The germline CDR1 and CDR2 sequences are GTSNPN and SVGIG (reference sequence). CDR3 DNA: TGTGCCTGGAGTGCAGTCTACGGCAGGGGCGTTTCGAAAGAGACCCAGTACTTC. Translation gives CAWSAVYGRGVSKETQYF.

The sample holds many counts of this clone. The rearrangement joins TRBV4-1 to TRBJ2-1; 12 bases agree with TRBD2. V trimming: 4 bases; J trimming: 7 bases; junction bases outside the gene matches: 2. The germline V gene encodes CDR1 MGHRA and CDR2 YSYEKL. The CDR3 loop spans 14 amino acids. The chain's CDR3 is CASSPGLAGNEQFF. CDR3 DNA: TGCGCCAGCAGCCCCGGACTAGCGGGGAATGAGCAGTTCTTC.

The chain recombines TRBV19 with TRBJ2-1; D perhaps matches TRBD2 (6 bases). CDR3 length: 14 amino acids. CDR1 is LNHDA and CDR2 is SQIVND in the germline V gene (reference sequence). The germline V and J ends were trimmed by 7 bases and 7 bases, with 17 bases remaining between them. The CDR3 loop is CASTEGSGSNEQFF. The CDR3 coding sequence is TGTGCCAGTACCGAGGGAAGCGGGTCGAATGAGCAGTTCTTC.

The genes are TRBV9 and TRBJ2-4; D may be TRBD1 (6 bases). In germline, CDR1 is SGDLS, CDR2 YYNGEE. The V gene lost 4 bases and the J gene lost 8 bases, with 13 bases spanning the gap. This CDR3 contains 13 residues. DNA for the CDR3: TGTGCCAGCAGCTCCGCCAGGGGTGACATTCAGTACTTC. Amino acid sequence: CASSSARGDIQYF. Full variable domain (outside the CDR3, taken from reference TRBV9 and TRBJ2-4): DSGVTQTPKHLITATGQRVTLRCSPRSGDLSVYWYQQSLDQGLQFLIQYYNGEERAKGNILERFSAQQFPDLHSELNLSSLELGDSALYFCASSSARGDIQYFGAGTRLSVL.

The chain employs TRBV11-3 and TRBJ2-1; 11 bases fit TRBD1. Germline V gene data show CDR1 as SGHNT and CDR2 as YENEEA. This CDR3 region has 13 residues. Trimming removed 5 bases from V and 10 bases from J; junction bases left unmatched: 4. The CDR3 region is CASSQGQGAEQFF. The CDR3 DNA reads as TGTGCCAGCAGCCAAGGACAGGGGGCCGAGCAGTTCTTC.

This clone was counted once. The V gene is TRBV19, the J gene TRBJ1-1; D is ambiguous. The CDR3 runs to 14 residues. Per germline, CDR1 LNHDA and CDR2 SQIVND (reference sequence). With 9 bases removed from V and 0 bases from J, the gap between germline ends came to 14 bases. DNA of the CDR3: TGTGCCAGCGCTACCGGGAGGATGAACACTGAAGCTTTCTTT. Translated, it gives CASATGRMNTEAFF.

V and J are TRBV24-1 and TRBJ1-4; D unclear. V dropped 7 bases and J dropped 3 bases, with 11 bases sitting between them. Per germline, CDR1 KGHDR and CDR2 SFDVKD. The CDR3 totals 14 residues. Here the CDR3 reads CATRFGDPNEKLFF. The DNA for the CDR3 is TGTGCCACCAGGTTCGGGGATCCTAATGAAAAACTGTTTTTT.

This rearrangement joins TRBV2 to TRBJ2-7; the match to TRBD1 covers 7 bases. The germline V gene has CDR1 SNHLY and CDR2 FYNNEI. Unmatched junction bases numbered 10, after V lost 1 base and J lost 1 base. The CDR3 extends over 17 amino acids. Here the CDR3 reads CASSEEGAGPVSYEQYF. DNA of the CDR3: TGTGCCAGCAGTGAAGAGGGGGCGGGTCCCGTTTCCTACGAGCAGTACTTC.

V and J are TRBV5-1 and TRBJ2-2; 10 bases match TRBD1. Looked up from germline, CDR1 is SGHRS and CDR2 is YFSETQ. The CDR3 contains 16 residues. V lost 5 bases to trimming and J lost 8 bases; unmatched junction nucleotides: 12. CDR3 sequence (DNA): TGCGCCAGCAGTTCCGACAGGGGGCTAGCTCCGGGGGAGCTGTTTTTT. Its protein product is CASSSDRGLAPGELFF.

DNA of the CDR3: TGTGCCAGTAGTATATATATGAGGACAGGTGAAAACTATGGCTACACCTTC. Residues: CASSIYMRTGENYGYTF. The V gene is TRBV19, the J gene TRBJ1-2; 7 bases map to TRBD1. Germline V gene data show CDR1 as LNHDA and CDR2 as SQIVND (reference sequence). V shed 2 bases, J shed 2 bases, and the junction held 11 bases outside the gene matches. This CDR3 has 17 residues.

As for this clone: The identical CDR3 is also encoded by other nucleotide sequences in the sample. The CDR3 loop reads CASSRGQGSGNTIYF. DNA of the CDR3: TGTGCCAGCAGCCGAGGACAGGGCTCTGGAAACACCATATATTTT. This chain joins TRBV5-4 and TRBJ1-3, with 8 bases that match TRBD1. Germline V gene data show CDR1 as SGHNT and CDR2 as YYREEE (reference sequence). With V trimmed by 4 bases and J by 0 bases, 3 bases remained unmatched. The CDR3 is 15 amino acids.